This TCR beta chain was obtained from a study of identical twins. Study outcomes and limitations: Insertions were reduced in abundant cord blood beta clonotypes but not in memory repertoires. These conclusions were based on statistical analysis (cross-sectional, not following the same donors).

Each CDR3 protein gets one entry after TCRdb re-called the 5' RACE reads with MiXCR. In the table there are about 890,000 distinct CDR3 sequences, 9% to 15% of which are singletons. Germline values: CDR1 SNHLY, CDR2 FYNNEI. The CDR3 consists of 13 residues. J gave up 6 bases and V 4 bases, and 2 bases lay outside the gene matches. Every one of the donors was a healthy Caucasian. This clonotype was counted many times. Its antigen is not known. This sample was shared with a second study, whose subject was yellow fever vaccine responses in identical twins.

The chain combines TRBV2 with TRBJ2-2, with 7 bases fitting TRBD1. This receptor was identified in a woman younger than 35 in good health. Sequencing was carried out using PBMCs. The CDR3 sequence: CASSGTGAGELFF. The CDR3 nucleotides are TGTGCCAGCAGTGGAACAGGGGCCGGGGAGCTGTTTTTT.